This entry is about one T cell receptor beta chain. V lost 3 bases and J lost 8; bases outside the gene matches: 5. The germline gives CDR1 SGHRS, CDR2 YFSETQ. The CDR3 extends over 14 amino acids. A second PCR, run for roughly 7 to 11 cycles, used a sample-barcoded 5' primer plus a J-beta primer mix. From the 5' RACE reads, TCRdb called clonotypes with MiXCR, one entry per CDR3 protein. This table holds some 670,000 distinct CDR3 sequences, about 50% found once. The data originate from a study of blood T cells in healthy people across ages. Overall study: Capture by template switching was about one barcoded beta molecule per two T cells.

The rearrangement links TRBV5-1 to TRBJ1-2, with 12 bases fitting TRBD1. This TCR derives from an elderly woman in good health. Specimen: blood. The CDR3 region has the DNA TGCGCCAGCAGCTCGGGACAGGGGGCGGAAGGCTACACCTTC. Translated: CASSSGQGAEGYTF.